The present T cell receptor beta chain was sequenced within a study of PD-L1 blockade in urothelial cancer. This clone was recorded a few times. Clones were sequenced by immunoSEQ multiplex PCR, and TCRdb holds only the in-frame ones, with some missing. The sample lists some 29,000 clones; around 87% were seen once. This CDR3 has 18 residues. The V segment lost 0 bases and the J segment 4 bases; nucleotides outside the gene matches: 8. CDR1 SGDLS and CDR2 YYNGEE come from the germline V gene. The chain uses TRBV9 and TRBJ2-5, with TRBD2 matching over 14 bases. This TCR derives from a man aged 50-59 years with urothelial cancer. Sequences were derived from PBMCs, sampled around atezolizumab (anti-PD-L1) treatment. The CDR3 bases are TGTGCCAGCAGCGTAGCTGGGGGACTAGCGGGGGCTGGAGAGACCCAGTACTTC. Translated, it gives CASSVAGGLAGAGETQYF.